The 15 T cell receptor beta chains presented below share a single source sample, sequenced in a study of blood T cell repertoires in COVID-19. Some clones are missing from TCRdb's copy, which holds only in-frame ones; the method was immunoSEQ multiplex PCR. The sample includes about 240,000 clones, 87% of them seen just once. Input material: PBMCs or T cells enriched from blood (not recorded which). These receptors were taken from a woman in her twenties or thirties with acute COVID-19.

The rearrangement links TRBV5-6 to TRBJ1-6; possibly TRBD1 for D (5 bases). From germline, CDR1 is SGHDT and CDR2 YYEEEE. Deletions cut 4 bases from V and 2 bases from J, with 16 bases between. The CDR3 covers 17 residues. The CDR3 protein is CASSPGGGLTYNSPLHF. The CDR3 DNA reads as TGTGCCAGCAGCCCCGGGGGGGGGTTGACCTATAATTCACCCCTCCACTTT.

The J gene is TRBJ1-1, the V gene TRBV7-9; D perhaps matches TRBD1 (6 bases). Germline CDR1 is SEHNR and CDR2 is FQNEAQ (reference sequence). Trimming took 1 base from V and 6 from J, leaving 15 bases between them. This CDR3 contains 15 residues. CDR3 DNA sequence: TGTGCCAGCAGCTTAGTAGCGCAGGGGCGGGCTGAAGCTTTCTTT. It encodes CASSLVAQGRAEAFF.

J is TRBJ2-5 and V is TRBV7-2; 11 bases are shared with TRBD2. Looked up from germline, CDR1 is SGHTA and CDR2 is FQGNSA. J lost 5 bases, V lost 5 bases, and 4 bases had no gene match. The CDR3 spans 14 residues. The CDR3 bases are TGTGCCAGCAGCCCTCGACTAGCGGGGGAGACCCAGTACTTC. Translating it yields CASSPRLAGETQYF.

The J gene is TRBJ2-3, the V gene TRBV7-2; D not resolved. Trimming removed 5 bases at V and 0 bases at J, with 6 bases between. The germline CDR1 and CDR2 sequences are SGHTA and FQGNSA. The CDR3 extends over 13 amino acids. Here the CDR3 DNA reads TGTGCCAGCAGCCCCGAGAGCACAGATACGCAGTATTTT. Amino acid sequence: CASSPESTDTQYF.

The CDR3 DNA sequence: TGTGCCAGCAGTCCGCCAACCTACTCTGGGGCCAACGTCCTGACTTTC. This codes for CASSPPTYSGANVLTF. The rearrangement joins TRBV27 to TRBJ2-6; D gene unclear. V was shortened by 5 bases and J by 0 bases, with 11 bases between the two germline ends. CDR3 length: 16 amino acids. Germline loops: CDR1 MNHEY, CDR2 SMNVEV (reference sequence).

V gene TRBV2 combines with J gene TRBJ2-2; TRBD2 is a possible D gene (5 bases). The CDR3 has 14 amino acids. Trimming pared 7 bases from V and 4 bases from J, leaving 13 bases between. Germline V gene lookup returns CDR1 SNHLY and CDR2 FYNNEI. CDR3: CASIAGLVTGELFF. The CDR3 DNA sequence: TGTGCCAGCATAGCCGGACTTGTCACCGGGGAGCTGTTTTTT.

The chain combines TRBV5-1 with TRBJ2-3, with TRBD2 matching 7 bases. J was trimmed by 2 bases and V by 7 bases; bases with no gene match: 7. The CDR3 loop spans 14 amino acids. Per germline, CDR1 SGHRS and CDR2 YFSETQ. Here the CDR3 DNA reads TGCGCCAGCCGACTGACTAGCTCCACAGATACGCAGTATTTT. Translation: CASRLTSSTDTQYF.

In DNA, the CDR3 is TGTGCCAGCTCGCAAGGGACAGCCGACACTGAAGCTTTCTTT. Residues: CASSQGTADTEAFF. The chain uses TRBV18 and TRBJ1-1; 7 bases agree with TRBD1. CDR3 length: 14 residues. Germline values: CDR1 KGHSH, CDR2 LQKENI. Germline trimming cut 6 bases from V and 3 bases from J; bases unmatched to any gene: 7. The full variable domain, completed using reference TRBV18 and TRBJ1-1, is NAGVMQNPRHLVRRRGQEARLRCSPMKGHSHVYWYRQLPEEGLKFMVYLQKENIIDESGMPKERFSAEFPKEGPSILRIQQVVRGDSAAYFCASSQGTADTEAFFGQGTRLTVV.

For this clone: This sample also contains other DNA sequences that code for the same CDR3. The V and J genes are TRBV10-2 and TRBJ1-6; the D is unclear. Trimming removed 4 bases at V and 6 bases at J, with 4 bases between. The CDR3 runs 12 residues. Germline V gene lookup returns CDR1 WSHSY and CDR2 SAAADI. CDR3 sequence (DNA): TGCGCCAGCAGTGGCAGTAATTCACCCCTCCACTTT. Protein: CASSGSNSPLHF.

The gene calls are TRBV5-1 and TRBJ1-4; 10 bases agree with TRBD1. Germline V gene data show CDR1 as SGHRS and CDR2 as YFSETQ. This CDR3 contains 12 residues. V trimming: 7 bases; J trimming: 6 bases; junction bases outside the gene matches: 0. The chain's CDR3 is CASGTGDEKLFF. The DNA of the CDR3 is TGCGCCAGCGGGACAGGGGATGAAAAACTGTTTTTT.

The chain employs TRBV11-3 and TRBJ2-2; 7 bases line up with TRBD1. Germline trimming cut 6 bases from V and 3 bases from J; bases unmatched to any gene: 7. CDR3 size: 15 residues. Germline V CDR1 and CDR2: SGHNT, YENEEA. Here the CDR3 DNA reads TGTGCCAGCAGTGACAGGGCCGCTGACACCGGGGAGCTGTTTTTT. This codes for CASSDRAADTGELFF.

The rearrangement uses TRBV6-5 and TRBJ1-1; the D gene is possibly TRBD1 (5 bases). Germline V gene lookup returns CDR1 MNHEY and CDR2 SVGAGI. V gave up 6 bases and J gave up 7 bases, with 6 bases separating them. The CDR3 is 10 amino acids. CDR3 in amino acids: CASRGLEAFF. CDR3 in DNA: TGTGCCAGCAGGGGGCTTGAAGCTTTCTTT.

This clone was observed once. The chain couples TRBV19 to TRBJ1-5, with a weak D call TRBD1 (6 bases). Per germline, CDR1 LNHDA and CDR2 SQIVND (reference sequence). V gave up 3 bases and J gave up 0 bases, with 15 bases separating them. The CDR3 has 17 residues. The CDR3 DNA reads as TGTGCCAGTAGTATGGTGGCGGGGGCCTTTAGCAATCAGCCCCAGCATTTT. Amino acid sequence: CASSMVAGAFSNQPQHF.

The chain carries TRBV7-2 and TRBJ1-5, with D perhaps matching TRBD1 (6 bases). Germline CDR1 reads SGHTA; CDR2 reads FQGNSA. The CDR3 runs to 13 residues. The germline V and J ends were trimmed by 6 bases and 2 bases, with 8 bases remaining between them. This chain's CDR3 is CASSQGRNQPQHF. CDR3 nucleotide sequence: TGTGCCAGCAGTCAGGGGCGCAATCAGCCCCAGCATTTT. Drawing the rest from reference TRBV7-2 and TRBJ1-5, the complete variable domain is GAGVSQSPSNKVTEKGKDVELRCDPISGHTALYWYRQSLGQGLEFLIYFQGNSAPDKSGLPSDRFSAERTGGSVSTLTIQRTQQEDSAVYLCASSQGRNQPQHFGDGTRLSIL.

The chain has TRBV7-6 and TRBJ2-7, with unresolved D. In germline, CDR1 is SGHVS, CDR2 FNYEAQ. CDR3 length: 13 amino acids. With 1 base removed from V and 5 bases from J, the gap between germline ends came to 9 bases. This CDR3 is CASSLVSADEQYF. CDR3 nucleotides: TGTGCCAGCAGCTTAGTTTCTGCGGACGAGCAGTACTTC.